This T cell receptor beta chain was observed in a study of blood T cell repertoires in COVID-19. Across the whole study: Researchers got acute and convalescent COVID-19 samples from the United States, Italy and Spain. PBMCs, B-cell-depleted T cells, or T cells were the source of the cDNA or gDNA that made up the material.

The CDR3 is 17 amino acids. Unmatched junction bases numbered 9, after V lost 5 bases and J lost 4 bases. From germline, CDR1 is MNHEY and CDR2 SMNVEV (reference sequence). Authors' processing steps: Estimated nucleated cell counts came from reference gene primer amplification. Measured with immunoSEQ multiplex PCR; TCRdb has only the in-frame clones, and not every one. V, J and clone size are taken as reported in that table, and D and trimming were inferred from the DNA itself. The sample includes over 30,000 clones, about 87% of them seen just once. The receptor comes from a human donor in a cohort sampled during active COVID-19. Sequenced input: peripheral blood. J is TRBJ1-5 and V is TRBV27, with 12 nucleotides matching TRBD1. CDR3 bases: TGTGCCAGCAGTCCCGGGACAGGGGGCAATCAGAATCAGCCCCAGCATTTT. It is translated as CASSPGTGGNQNQPQHF.